Detailed here is one TCR beta chain. As yet, its antigen is unknown. The data derive from a study of blood T cells in healthy people across ages. Using a J-beta primer mix together with a sample-barcoded 5' primer, a second PCR was run for roughly 6 to 11 cycles. Each CDR3 protein gets one entry after TCRdb re-called the 5' RACE reads with MiXCR. The sample carries around 1,100,000 distinct CDR3 sequences, less than 45% recorded once. Study-wide points: As naive T cell percentage varied, TCR beta diversity correlated strongly with it. Unsorted PBMCs blocked a conclusive comparison of naive and antigen-experienced cells.

The length of the CDR3 is 16 residues. This TCR came from a man younger than 35 in good health. Sequencing input: blood. The chain couples TRBV21-1 to TRBJ1-5; the table's D call of TRBD1 was not tested on the DNA. TRBV21-1 is a pseudogene locus. CDR3 coding DNA: TGTGCCAGCAGCGTAAGACAGGGGAATAGCAATCAGCCCCAGCATTTT. Encoded protein: CASSVRQGNSNQPQHF.